Listed below are T cell receptor beta chains from one sample, sequenced in a study of OX40 agonist ivuxolimab in advanced cancers. Sequencing used immunoSEQ multiplex PCR; TCRdb keeps in-frame clones, though not all of them. Of roughly 41,000 clones in the sample, 75% to 90% were seen once. The sequencing used CD4+ or CD8+ T cells sorted from blood, collected in a trial of the OX40 agonist ivuxolimab. These receptors originate from an adult with an advanced solid tumor such as melanoma, head and neck, liver or kidney cancer. Each CDR3 is given with its conserved first and last residue. Each record gives: clone size, D gene, J gene, V gene, CDR3 DNA, CDR3 protein. The D gene is left open where the match is weak. Only some rows state a clone size, as once, few, many or a class for expanded clones.

clone size: .; D gene: .; J gene: TRBJ2-4; V gene: TRBV5-1; CDR3 DNA: TGCGCCAGCAGCTTTAGGACATCCTTCGATTTAGCCAAAAACATTCAGTACTTC; CDR3 protein: CASSFRTSFDLAKNIQYF
clone size: .; D gene: TRBD2; J gene: TRBJ2-5; V gene: TRBV29-1; CDR3 DNA: TGCAGCTCCTTAGCGGGGGCGCCCCAAGAGACCCAGTACTTC; CDR3 protein: CSSLAGAPQETQYF
clone size: .; D gene: .; J gene: TRBJ1-1; V gene: TRBV29-1; CDR3 DNA: TGCAGCGTTGAGGAGGGACGGGACACTGAAGCTTTCTTT; CDR3 protein: CSVEEGRDTEAFF
clone size: .; D gene: .; J gene: TRBJ2-1; V gene: TRBV27; CDR3 DNA: TGTGCCAGCAGTTTATCCGGGGGAAGCGGGCCGTACAATGAGCAGTTCTTC; CDR3 protein: CASSLSGGSGPYNEQFF
clone size: .; D gene: .; J gene: TRBJ2-5; V gene: TRBV7-9; CDR3 DNA: TGTGCCAGCAGCCCCACTCCAGAGACCCAGTACTTC; CDR3 protein: CASSPTPETQYF
clone size: .; D gene: .; J gene: TRBJ2-3; V gene: TRBV19; CDR3 DNA: TGTGCCAGCTCTCGGGCCTGGATAGATACGCAGTATTTT; CDR3 protein: CASSRAWIDTQYF
clone size: .; D gene: .; J gene: TRBJ2-7; V gene: TRBV28; CDR3 DNA: TGTGCCAGCAGTTTAAGGGGGAGAAGGTCCTACGAGCAGTACTTC; CDR3 protein: CASSLRGRRSYEQYF
clone size: .; D gene: TRBD2; J gene: TRBJ2-5; V gene: TRBV4-3; CDR3 DNA: TGCGCCAGCAGCCAAATAGCGGGGGGTTTTGAGACCCAGTACTTC; CDR3 protein: CASSQIAGGFETQYF
clone size: .; D gene: .; J gene: TRBJ1-5; V gene: TRBV28; CDR3 DNA: TGTGCCAGCAGTTTTGGTCTCCGCATTGTCAGCAATCAGCCCCAGCATTTT; CDR3 protein: CASSFGLRIVSNQPQHF
clone size: .; D gene: .; J gene: TRBJ1-5; V gene: TRBV27; CDR3 DNA: TGTGCCAGCAGTTACCGCGGCAATCAGCCCCAGCATTTT; CDR3 protein: CASSYRGNQPQHF
clone size: few; D gene: TRBD1; J gene: TRBJ1-2; V gene: TRBV7-9; CDR3 DNA: TGTGCCAGCAGGGGACAGGGCGCCTCTAACTATGGCTACACCTTC; CDR3 protein: CASRGQGASNYGYTF
clone size: .; D gene: .; J gene: TRBJ2-5; V gene: TRBV2; CDR3 DNA: TGTGCCAGCAGTGAAGCCACAGGACACCAAGAGACCCAGTACTTC; CDR3 protein: CASSEATGHQETQYF
clone size: .; D gene: TRBD2; J gene: TRBJ2-7; V gene: TRBV7-2; CDR3 DNA: TGTGCCAGCAGCTCGGGACTAGCGGCTTACGAGCAGTACTTC; CDR3 protein: CASSSGLAAYEQYF
clone size: .; D gene: .; J gene: TRBJ2-7; V gene: TRBV7-9; CDR3 DNA: TGTGCCAGCAGTTTCCGGGCTGCCTACGGGCAGTACTTC; CDR3 protein: CASSFRAAYGQYF
clone size: .; D gene: .; J gene: TRBJ1-1; V gene: TRBV7-8; CDR3 DNA: TGTGCCAGCAGCTTAAAAGTTAACACTGAAGCTTTCTTT; CDR3 protein: CASSLKVNTEAFF
clone size: .; D gene: TRBD1; J gene: TRBJ1-3; V gene: TRBV29-1; CDR3 DNA: TGCAGCGTGGCCGGGACAGGGGGCGGGAACACCATATATTTT; CDR3 protein: CSVAGTGGGNTIYF
clone size: once; D gene: .; J gene: TRBJ1-4; V gene: TRBV5-1; CDR3 DNA: TGCGCCAGCAGCTTGATTGCACGGGAGGAAGGCGTTAATGAAAAACTGTTTTTT; CDR3 protein: CASSLIAREEGVNEKLFF
clone size: .; D gene: .; J gene: TRBJ1-1; V gene: TRBV5-1; CDR3 DNA: TGCGCCAGCAGCTTCGGAGCGGGGGCGGCTTTCGCGGCTTTCTTT; CDR3 protein: CASSFGAGAAFAAFF
clone size: .; D gene: TRBD2; J gene: TRBJ2-7; V gene: TRBV28; CDR3 DNA: TGTGCCAGCAGTTTTAGGGGACTAGCTTCCTACGAGCAGTACTTC; CDR3 protein: CASSFRGLASYEQYF
clone size: .; D gene: .; J gene: TRBJ2-1; V gene: TRBV13; CDR3 DNA: TGTGCCAGCAGCCGCGCAATGGGGGGCGGGTGGTTCTTC; CDR3 protein: CASSRAMGGGWFF
clone size: .; D gene: .; J gene: TRBJ2-7; V gene: TRBV27; CDR3 DNA: TGTGCCAGCAGTTTTGCGCATCACTACGAGCAGTACTTC; CDR3 protein: CASSFAHHYEQYF
clone size: .; D gene: .; J gene: TRBJ2-2; V gene: TRBV7-8; CDR3 DNA: TGTGCCAGCAGCTTGTTAGATTTACCCGGGGAGCTGTTTTTT; CDR3 protein: CASSLLDLPGELFF
clone size: .; D gene: TRBD1; J gene: TRBJ2-7; V gene: TRBV19; CDR3 DNA: TGTGCCACCTCCCTGGGGACAGGCTTCTACGAGCAGTACTTC; CDR3 protein: CATSLGTGFYEQYF
clone size: .; D gene: .; J gene: TRBJ1-1; V gene: TRBV5-1; CDR3 DNA: TGCGCCAGCAGCTTGGGGGGCGGACTCGGGGACACTGAAGCTTTCTTT; CDR3 protein: CASSLGGGLGDTEAFF
clone size: .; D gene: .; J gene: TRBJ1-1; V gene: TRBV5-1; CDR3 DNA: TGCGCCAGCAGCGGCTGGGACGGAATGAACACTGAAGCTTTCTTT; CDR3 protein: CASSGWDGMNTEAFF
clone size: .; D gene: .; J gene: TRBJ1-6; V gene: TRBV7-9; CDR3 DNA: TGTGCCAGCAGCTTCGACAGCTTATATAATTCACCCCTCCACTTT; CDR3 protein: CASSFDSLYNSPLHF
clone size: once; D gene: TRBD1; J gene: TRBJ1-1; V gene: TRBV29-1; CDR3 DNA: TGCAGCGCCCGAAGGCAGGGGGCGACTGAAGCTTTCTTT; CDR3 protein: CSARRQGATEAFF
clone size: .; D gene: TRBD2; J gene: TRBJ2-7; V gene: TRBV15; CDR3 DNA: TGTGCCACCAGCAGAGAAGCGGGAGCCAACGAGCAGTACTTC; CDR3 protein: CATSREAGANEQYF
clone size: .; D gene: TRBD2; J gene: TRBJ2-1; V gene: TRBV19; CDR3 DNA: TGTGCCAGTATGATAGCGGGAGGCGCCTACAATGAGCAGTTCTTC; CDR3 protein: CASMIAGGAYNEQFF
clone size: .; D gene: .; J gene: TRBJ1-1; V gene: TRBV28; CDR3 DNA: TGTGCCAGCAGTGCAGGACGGCCGAACACTGAAGCTTTCTTT; CDR3 protein: CASSAGRPNTEAFF
clone size: .; D gene: .; J gene: TRBJ1-1; V gene: TRBV13; CDR3 DNA: TGTGCCAGCAGCTTAAAGTCAGAAAAGCCTGAAGCTTTCTTT; CDR3 protein: CASSLKSEKPEAFF
clone size: once; D gene: .; J gene: TRBJ2-1; V gene: TRBV11-2; CDR3 DNA: TGTGCCAGCAGCCACCGGGGGATAAGTTTCAATGAGCAGTTCTTC; CDR3 protein: CASSHRGISFNEQFF
clone size: .; D gene: TRBD1; J gene: TRBJ1-1; V gene: TRBV5-7; CDR3 DNA: TGTGCCAGCAGCTTGGGGGGGACAGACACCCCGAACACTGAAGCTTTCTTT; CDR3 protein: CASSLGGTDTPNTEAFF
clone size: .; D gene: .; J gene: TRBJ2-1; V gene: TRBV7-2; CDR3 DNA: TGTGCCAGCAGCTTAGCGTTAGCGGAGAGCTCCTACAATGAGCAGTTCTTC; CDR3 protein: CASSLALAESSYNEQFF
clone size: .; D gene: .; J gene: TRBJ2-2; V gene: TRBV7-9; CDR3 DNA: TGTGCCAGCAGCTTAATAGGGGGTTTGGACACCGGGGAGCTGTTTTTT; CDR3 protein: CASSLIGGLDTGELFF
clone size: .; D gene: .; J gene: TRBJ2-3; V gene: TRBV4-3; CDR3 DNA: TGCGCCAGCAGCCAAGACCGTAGCAGGAACACAGATACGCAGTATTTT; CDR3 protein: CASSQDRSRNTDTQYF
clone size: .; D gene: .; J gene: TRBJ1-3; V gene: TRBV19; CDR3 DNA: TGTGCCAGTAGCGTGCCTGGGCCGGGAAACACCATATATTTT; CDR3 protein: CASSVPGPGNTIYF